This TCR beta chain was sequenced during a study of blood T cell repertoires in COVID-19. The CDR3 loop spans 14 amino acids. Per the germline V gene, CDR1 is MDHEN and CDR2 is SYDVKM. V was clipped by 7 bases and J by 5 bases; unmatched bases: 5. Method: immunoSEQ multiplex PCR; TCRdb's copy keeps in-frame clones and lacks some. The sample lists 90,000 to 140,000 clones; over 75% were seen once. What was sequenced was peripheral blood. The gene calls are TRBV28 and TRBJ1-5, with 10 bases lining up with TRBD1. This sequence was found in a man aged 45-65 years with acute or convalescent COVID-19. The CDR3 nucleotides are TGTGCCAGCATAGGGACAGGGGAACATCAGCCCCAGCATTTT. The encoded protein is CASIGTGEHQPQHF.